The next 16 T cell receptor beta chains were all read from a single sample in a study of Ad26.COV2.S vaccination and SARS-CoV-2 variants. Treatment in this sample: around 19 received Ad26.COV2.S at low or high dose, single or two shots; 5 received placebo; per-sample allocation not given. Samples were taken on day 63 after the first vaccine or placebo injection. Profiled with immunoSEQ multiplex PCR; TCRdb holds only in-frame clones, not every one. This sample has 300,000 to 450,000 clones, with approximately 84% found just once. The sequences come from peripheral blood, collected in a trial of Ad26.COV2.S vaccine versus placebo. The source of these receptors is a person between 18 and 65 years old who received the Ad26.COV2.S COVID-19 vaccine or a placebo.

This clone was seen a single time. The rearrangement links TRBV7-9 to TRBJ2-3, with D possibly called TRBD1 or TRBD2 (6 bases each). This CDR3 has 15 amino acids. Germline lookup yields CDR1 SEHNR and CDR2 FQNEAQ (reference sequence). The V end was cut by 1 base, the J end by 4 bases, with 12 bases between. The CDR3 DNA follows: TGTGCCAGCAGCTTAGGGAGGGGGGTAGCAGATACGCAGTATTTT. Encoded protein: CASSLGRGVADTQYF.

Only one count was recorded for this clone. The chain carries TRBV11-3 and TRBJ2-1; D possibly corresponds to TRBD2 (5 bases). Germline V gene sequence: CDR1 SGHNT, CDR2 YENEEA. The CDR3 runs 16 residues. Trimming shortened V by 3 bases and J by 7 bases, and 19 bases separated the two germline ends. CDR3 in amino acids: CASSFGYRGDGNEQFF. CDR3 bases: TGTGCCAGCAGCTTTGGCTATCGGGGAGACGGGAATGAGCAGTTCTTC. The entire variable domain, with the rest obtained from reference TRBV11-3 and TRBJ2-1, is as follows: EAGVVQSPRYKIIEKKQPVAFWCNPISGHNTLYWYLQNLGQGPELLIRYENEEAVDDSQLPKDRFSAERLKGVDSTLKIQPAELGDSAVYLCASSFGYRGDGNEQFFGPGTRLTVL.

The CDR3 loop is CAKPRQRNSYEQYF. The CDR3, as DNA: TGTGCCAAACCTCGGCAGCGGAATTCCTACGAGCAGTACTTC. This chain uses TRBV24-1 with TRBJ2-7; maybe TRBD2 (5 bases). Germline-derived CDR1 and CDR2 are KGHDR and SFDVKD. This CDR3 contains 14 residues. Trimming stripped 11 bases from V and 1 base from J, with 17 bases between.

This rearrangement joins TRBV5-4 to TRBJ2-4; TRBD2 matches 8 bases. The J segment lost 3 bases and the V segment lost 0 bases, leaving 2 bases of the junction unmatched. This CDR3 is 15 amino acids long. The germline V gene encodes CDR1 SGHNT and CDR2 YYREEE (reference sequence). Here the CDR3 reads CASSLEAGGKNIQYF. The CDR3 DNA reads TGTGCCAGCAGCTTGGAGGCGGGGGGCAAAAACATTCAGTACTTC.

A note on this clone: The same CDR3 can be traced to other DNA sequences in this sample. This sequence joins TRBV6-2 or TRBV6-3 and TRBJ2-7; 9 bases match TRBD2. CDR3 length equals 15 residues. V dropped 0 bases and J dropped 2; count of bases not matched to a gene: 2. CDR1 and CDR2 from the germline V gene are MNHEY and SVGEGT. The CDR3 DNA reads TGTGCCAGCAGTTACTCGCTAGCGGGAACCTACGAGCAGTACTTC. Translated, it gives CASSYSLAGTYEQYF.

The genes are TRBV25-1 and TRBJ2-7, with 10 bases fitting TRBD1. This CDR3 has 15 residues. Germline CDR1 and CDR2: MGHDK and SYGVNS. With V trimmed by 3 bases and J by 0 bases, 2 bases remained unmatched. Written as DNA, the CDR3 is TGTGCCAGCAGTGATCGGGACAGGGGCTCCTACGAGCAGTACTTC. Translating gives CASSDRDRGSYEQYF.

This clone was observed once. The chain recombines TRBV4-1 with TRBJ2-7, with D perhaps matching TRBD1 (6 bases). There are 17 residues in the CDR3. V lost 0 bases to trimming and J lost 2 bases, with 17 bases between them. The germline gives CDR1 MGHRA, CDR2 YSYEKL. The CDR3 DNA sequence: TGCGCCAGCAGCCAAGAGGCACAGGGACGGTGGACCTACGAGCAGTACTTC. Translating gives CASSQEAQGRWTYEQYF.

Points on this clone: Other DNA sequences in the sample encode the same CDR3. This chain connects TRBV5-1 to TRBJ2-5; no definite D call. Germline V gives CDR1 SGHRS, CDR2 YFSETQ. V was trimmed by 2 bases and J by 4 bases, leaving 3 bases between them. The CDR3 loop spans 11 amino acids. The CDR3 loop is CASSFSETQYF. The CDR3 DNA follows: TGCGCCAGCAGCTTTTCAGAGACCCAGTACTTC.

This clone was observed a single time. The rearrangement joins TRBV25-1 to TRBJ1-4; no definite D call. V was pared by 4 bases and J by 2 bases, with 11 bases between. This CDR3 spans 15 amino acids. Germline CDR1 is MGHDK and CDR2 is SYGVNS. The CDR3 DNA follows: TGTGCCAGCAGTGGGGTCGCCCGGACTAATGAAAAACTGTTTTTT. Translating it yields CASSGVARTNEKLFF.

The chain joins TRBV4-1 to TRBJ2-1; 9 bases are a match to TRBD2. The CDR3 runs 16 residues. Germline V lookup: CDR1 MGHRA, CDR2 YSYEKL. With 2 bases clipped from V and 7 bases from J, the junction kept 9 bases outside the gene matches. The CDR3 coding sequence is TGCGCCAGCAGCCAATTAGGGCTAGCGGGATTAAATGAGCAGTTCTTC. Translated, it gives CASSQLGLAGLNEQFF.

At least ten counts were recorded for this clone. The J gene is TRBJ2-5, the V gene TRBV3-1 (or the pseudogene TRBV3-2), with 10 bases lining up with TRBD2. The germline CDR1 and CDR2 sequences are LGHDT and YNNKEL (reference sequence). The V segment lost 2 bases and the J segment 6 bases; nucleotides outside the gene matches: 9. The CDR3 length is 16 residues. Written as DNA, the CDR3 is TGTGCCAGCAGCCAATCTAGCGGGGGCCGCCCCCAGACCCAGTACTTC. This codes for CASSQSSGGRPQTQYF.

The V call is TRBV7-9, the J call TRBJ1-2; possibly TRBD1 for D (5 bases). The V end was cut by 7 bases, the J end by 7 bases, with 19 bases between. In germline, CDR1 is SEHNR, CDR2 FQNEAQ (reference sequence). The CDR3 is made up of 14 amino acids. The DNA for the CDR3 is TGTGCCAGCACCCCAGCGGGGGGAACGTTTGGCTACACCTTC. This codes for CASTPAGGTFGYTF.

This clone was found once. The chain is built from TRBV12-5 and TRBJ2-3; D is ambiguous. Germline loops: CDR1 LGHNT, CDR2 FRNRAP. The CDR3 runs 11 residues. Trimming left V 2 bases short and J 5 bases short, with 2 bases between. The CDR3 here is CASGLRDTQYF. CDR3 bases: TGTGCTAGTGGTTTGAGAGATACGCAGTATTTT.

This chain uses TRBV4-1 with TRBJ2-7; 7 nucleotides align to TRBD1. CDR3 length: 13 amino acids. CDR1 and CDR2 from the germline V gene are MGHRA and YSYEKL. V lost 1 base and J lost 4; bases outside the gene matches: 1. CDR3 sequence (DNA): TGCGCCAGCAGCCAAGTACAGGGGTACGAGCAGTACTTC. Protein product: CASSQVQGYEQYF.

This clone has only one observation. V is TRBV10-3 and J is TRBJ2-2, with D perhaps matching TRBD1 (6 bases). The CDR3 contains 15 residues. The germline CDR1 and CDR2 sequences are ENHRY and SYGVKD. V was trimmed by 2 bases and J by 1 base, leaving 8 bases between them. The DNA for the CDR3 is TGTGCCATCAGTGAGCAGGGACAGAACACCGGGGAGCTGTTTTTT. This translates into CAISEQGQNTGELFF.

The chain employs TRBV24-1 and TRBJ2-3; tentatively, D is TRBD1 (6 bases). The CDR3 extends over 20 amino acids. V gave up 1 base and J gave up 1 base, with 23 bases separating them. CDR1 is KGHDR, CDR2 SFDVKD, per germline. The CDR3 region has the DNA TGTGCCACCAGTGATTTCTACAGGGCTGGAGCGGAGTACGGCACAGATACGCAGTATTTT. As protein: CATSDFYRAGAEYGTDTQYF.